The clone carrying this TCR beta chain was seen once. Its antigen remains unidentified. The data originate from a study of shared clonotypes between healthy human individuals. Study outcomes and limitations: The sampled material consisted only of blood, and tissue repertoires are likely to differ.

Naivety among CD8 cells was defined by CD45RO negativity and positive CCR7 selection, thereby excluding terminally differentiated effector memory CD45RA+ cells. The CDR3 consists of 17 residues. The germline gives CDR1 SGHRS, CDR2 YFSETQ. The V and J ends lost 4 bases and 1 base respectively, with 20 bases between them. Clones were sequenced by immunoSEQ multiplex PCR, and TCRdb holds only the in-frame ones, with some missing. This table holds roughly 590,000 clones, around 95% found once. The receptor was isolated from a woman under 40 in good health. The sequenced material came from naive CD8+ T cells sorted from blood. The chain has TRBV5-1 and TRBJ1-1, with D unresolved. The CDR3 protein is CASSAIPFEKGNTEAFF. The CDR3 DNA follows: TGCGCCAGCAGCGCCATCCCGTTCGAGAAGGGGAACACTGAAGCTTTCTTT.